The T cell receptor beta chain under discussion was sequenced for a study of blood T cell repertoires in COVID-19 (dated by TCRdb to the early 2020s). Background on the whole study: Samples covering the acute and convalescent phases of COVID-19 were provided by collaborators in the United States, Italy and Spain. The material from the prospective study consisted of cDNA or gDNA derived from T cells, B-cell-depleted T cells, or PBMCs. Subjects who had been exposed to COVID-19, were actively infected with it, or had recovered from it provided the deeply sampled blood TCRbeta repertoires that made up the dataset. The repertoires were released in a freely available public database intended as a resource for research on the immune response to SARS-CoV-2. Samples were obtained from the ongoing ImmuneRACE study (first 160 participants) and from 1,254 subjects provided by 6 global collaborators. The sample metadata nearly always contained a de-identified subject ID, COVID-19 status, age in years and sex. HLA class I and class II types, where available, came from metadata supplied by the sample provider rather than from assay-based typing.

Of note for this clone: What this receptor recognizes is not known. Per-base quality was not reported, and no clone a single base away is much larger than it.

Each collaborating institution followed its own protocols to collect whole blood in K2EDTA tubes. Collaborator samples were shipped for TCRbeta analysis as frozen whole blood, isolated PBMCs, or DNA extracted from either sample type. The paper's findings and limits, for the study overall: The amount of clinical and demographic metadata varied by source and participant and was provided uncurated.

Reading from cysteine to phenylalanine, the CDR3 counts 18 amino acids. Just CDR3 DNA is preserved here, 54 bases in frame from base 1. Germline trimming amounts to 7 bases on V and 8 bases on J, with 19 as the count of junction bases outside the gene matches. Taken from the germline V gene, the CDR1 and CDR2 loops are MNHEY and SVGEGT. The immunoSEQ Assay, a bias-controlled multiplex PCR, was used to amplify TCRbeta CDR3 regions from genomic DNA. On the study's bioinformatics: Within the assay, amplification of reference gene primers was used to estimate how many nucleated cells each sample contained. To quantify the absolute abundance of each unique TCRbeta CDR3 rearrangement, sequence reads were collapsed and filtered. For each sample, productive Simpson clonality was calculated as the square root of Simpson's diversity index across productive rearrangements. TCRdb holds this immuneACCESS table with in-frame rearrangements only. Some clones are missing; in checked studies, unresolved V genes explain under half, and the rest has no known cause. V, J and clone size are taken as reported in that table, and D and trimming were inferred from the DNA itself. Present in this sample are about 230,000 clones, 83% of which were seen just once. 2% to 3% of the sample comes from the top ten.

The sequence came from a woman in her 70s with active or convalescent COVID-19. This chain is built from TRBV6-2 or TRBV6-3 and TRBJ2-2; 10 bases in the junction line up with TRBD2. Material: peripheral blood. The DNA sequence reads TGTGCCAGCAACCCACTCAGAGGGGGACTAGCGCGGAGTGGGGAGCTGTTTTTT. Its protein reads: CASNPLRGGLARSGELFF.